Following are 32 T cell receptor beta chains from one sample sequenced in a study of shared clonotypes between healthy human individuals. Repertoires were generated with immunoSEQ multiplex PCR, while TCRdb's copy carries only in-frame clones and drops some. The sample records 650,000 to 750,000 clones, about three quarters being singletons. Sequenced: memory CD4+ T cells sorted from blood. Subset: CD45RA-negative fraction. These receptors were obtained from a woman younger than 45 in good health.

The chain recombines TRBV5-1 with TRBJ2-2, with TRBD1 matching over 7 bases. After removal of 4 bases from V and 4 bases from J, the junction contained 10 bases not matched to a gene. This CDR3 is built from 16 residues. CDR1 SGHRS and CDR2 YFSETQ come from the germline V gene. The CDR3: CASSATGEFSTGELFF. CDR3 in DNA: TGCGCCAGCAGCGCTACAGGGGAGTTTAGCACCGGGGAGCTGTTTTTT.

This chain connects TRBV6-5 to TRBJ2-1, with 7 nucleotides matching TRBD2. This CDR3 is 13 amino acids long. Germline values: CDR1 MNHEY, CDR2 SVGAGI. V was clipped by 3 bases and J by 9 bases; unmatched bases: 5. The CDR3 bases are TGTGCCAGCAGTTATCAAGCGGGAACTGAGCAGTTCTTC. This sequence encodes CASSYQAGTEQFF.

In its sample, this clone was seen once. The sample has other DNA sequences that encode this CDR3 too. The chain combines TRBV5-1 with TRBJ2-5; 7 bases fit TRBD1. CDR3 length: 15 residues. V gave up 2 bases and J gave up 2 bases; unmatched junction bases: 6. Germline CDR1 reads SGHRS; CDR2 reads YFSETQ. Written as DNA, the CDR3 is TGCGCCAGCAGCTTCACGGACAGGTTGCAAGAGACCCAGTACTTC. Translation: CASSFTDRLQETQYF.

The chain carries TRBV28 and TRBJ2-7; no clear D gene. Germline V gene lookup returns CDR1 MDHEN and CDR2 SYDVKM. The V end was cut by 4 bases, the J end by 3 bases, with 16 bases between. The CDR3 spans 15 residues. The CDR3 coding sequence is TGTGCCAGCAGTTGGTGGGGTCGTGGCGGCTACGAGCAGTACTTC. Protein sequence: CASSWWGRGGYEQYF.

This clone has just a few counts. CDR3 region: CASRGIPTDTQYF. The CDR3 region has the DNA TGTGCCAGTAGAGGGATCCCCACAGATACGCAGTATTTT. The V call is TRBV19, the J call TRBJ2-3; no reliable D call. The germline V gene encodes CDR1 LNHDA and CDR2 SQIVND (reference sequence). CDR3 length equals 13 residues. The germline V and J ends were trimmed by 6 bases and 2 bases, with 9 bases remaining between them.

The CDR3 region is CASSLRWGSYEQYF. CDR3 bases: TGTGCCAGCAGTTTGAGATGGGGATCCTACGAGCAGTACTTC. J is TRBJ2-7 and V is TRBV27, with D uncertain. Germline V gene data show CDR1 as MNHEY and CDR2 as SMNVEV (reference sequence). This CDR3 is 14 amino acids long. Trimming cost V 3 bases and J 1 base, with 10 bases left between them.

Written as DNA, the CDR3 is TGTGCCAGCAGGGGCCCAGTAAACACCATATATTTT. Translated, it gives CASRGPVNTIYF. The chain carries TRBV28 and TRBJ1-3; no firm D call. This CDR3 is built from 12 residues. The V end was cut by 6 bases, the J end by 6 bases, with 9 bases between. Per the germline V gene, CDR1 is MDHEN and CDR2 is SYDVKM.

This sequence joins TRBV28 and TRBJ2-2; 9 nucleotides line up with TRBD2. This CDR3 is built from 15 residues. V dropped 3 bases and J dropped 4; count of bases not matched to a gene: 3. CDR1 and CDR2 from the germline V gene are MDHEN and SYDVKM. The CDR3: CASSLGLAATGELFF. The CDR3 DNA is TGTGCCAGCAGTTTGGGACTAGCAGCCACCGGGGAGCTGTTTTTT. Together with reference TRBV28 and TRBJ2-2, the CDR3 gives the full variable domain: DVKVTQSSRYLVKRTGEKVFLECVQDMDHENMFWYRQDPGLGLRLIYFSYDVKMKEKGDIPEGYSVSREKKERFSLILESASTNQTSMYLCASSLGLAATGELFFGEGSRLTVL.

This clone showed up just a few times. The gene calls are TRBV5-1 and TRBJ1-1; 8 bases match TRBD1. Trimming removed 4 bases from V and 5 bases from J; junction bases left unmatched: 7. The germline gives CDR1 SGHRS, CDR2 YFSETQ. CDR3 length: 14 residues. In nucleotides, the CDR3 is TGCGCCAGCAGCCTGACAGGGGACCATACTGAAGCTTTCTTT. This encodes CASSLTGDHTEAFF.

The chain links TRBV2 to TRBJ2-4; 12 bases map to TRBD1. The CDR3 is 13 residues long. V lost 8 bases to trimming and J lost 7 bases; unmatched junction nucleotides: 3. Germline loops: CDR1 SNHLY, CDR2 FYNNEI. The CDR3 here is CASGTGGFNIQYF. Written as DNA, the CDR3 is TGTGCCAGCGGGACAGGGGGCTTTAACATTCAGTACTTC.

The table lists this clone with a few counts. The CDR3 nucleotides are TGCGCCAGCAGCGATCTAGGACCCTACGAGCAGTACTTC. Residues: CASSDLGPYEQYF. The chain employs TRBV5-1 and TRBJ2-7; D unresolved. The CDR3 runs to 13 residues. V lost 4 bases and J 2 bases, leaving 10 bases between the germline ends. Germline V gene data show CDR1 as SGHRS and CDR2 as YFSETQ.

The sample holds many counts of this clone. The CDR3 DNA follows: TGTGCCAGCAAGGCTAGCAGAAACACCGGGGAGCTGTTTTTT. This sequence encodes CASKASRNTGELFF. V is TRBV6-4 and J is TRBJ2-2, with D tentatively TRBD2 (5 bases). Germline V gene sequence: CDR1 MRHNA, CDR2 SNTAGT. The CDR3 totals 14 residues. V was pared by 7 bases and J by 2 bases, with 11 bases between.

The chain recombines TRBV5-1 with TRBJ1-2, with a weak D call TRBD1 (5 bases). CDR1 SGHRS and CDR2 YFSETQ come from the germline V gene. V shed 2 bases and J shed 3 bases, with 14 bases lying between them. The CDR3 consists of 15 residues. CDR3 protein: CASSFGQLSDYGYTF. The CDR3 bases are TGCGCCAGCAGCTTTGGACAACTTTCCGACTATGGCTACACCTTC.

The genes are TRBV19 and TRBJ2-7; D uncertain. The CDR3 extends over 11 amino acids. Germline V lookup: CDR1 LNHDA, CDR2 SQIVND (reference sequence). V was cut by 7 bases and J by 7 bases, with 11 bases left in between. The CDR3 region is CASIKSWEQYF. The CDR3 DNA reads TGTGCCAGTATTAAAAGCTGGGAGCAGTACTTC.

The chain combines TRBV10-3 with TRBJ2-7, with D perhaps TRBD1 (5 bases). The CDR3 covers 14 residues. V was shortened by 0 bases and J by 2 bases, with 8 bases between the two germline ends. Germline V gives CDR1 ENHRY, CDR2 SYGVKD. The CDR3 DNA sequence: TGTGCCATCAGTGAGTCCACGACAGCCTACGAGCAGTACTTC. Amino acid sequence: CAISESTTAYEQYF.

The chain carries TRBV11-2 and TRBJ2-5, with 12 positions matching TRBD2. The germline CDR1 and CDR2 sequences are SGHAT and FQNNGV. The CDR3 runs 15 residues. Germline trimming cut 1 base from V and 4 bases from J; bases unmatched to any gene: 1. The CDR3: CASSLGLAGVETQYF. DNA for the CDR3: TGTGCCAGCAGCTTAGGACTAGCGGGAGTAGAGACCCAGTACTTC.

This clone occurred a few times. The V call is TRBV6-5, the J call TRBJ2-7; maybe TRBD2 (5 bases). Germline V gene data show CDR1 as MNHEY and CDR2 as SVGAGI. V gave up 7 bases and J gave up 5 bases, with 18 bases separating them. This CDR3 is built from 14 residues. The CDR3 loop reads CASKRSGGGDEQYF. CDR3 in DNA: TGTGCCAGCAAGAGATCCGGCGGAGGCGACGAGCAGTACTTC.

The genes are TRBV4-2 and TRBJ1-1; tentative D call: TRBD1 (6 bases). V lost 7 bases to trimming and J lost 4 bases, with 25 bases between them. CDR1 is LGHNA, CDR2 YNFKEQ, per germline. CDR3 length equals 17 residues. The CDR3 region is CASTIVGGDGLSTEAFF. The CDR3 DNA reads as TGTGCCAGCACCATCGTAGGGGGGGACGGGTTGAGCACTGAAGCTTTCTTT.

The chain joins TRBV5-1 to TRBJ2-2, with D perhaps TRBD2 (5 bases). V was shortened by 0 bases and J by 5 bases, with 11 bases between the two germline ends. CDR1 and CDR2 from the germline V gene are SGHRS and YFSETQ. This CDR3 region has 15 residues. Here the CDR3 DNA reads TGCGCCAGCAGCTTGGTACCACGGGGTACCGGGGAGCTGTTTTTT. It yields the protein CASSLVPRGTGELFF.

In the case of this clone: Within the sample, other DNA sequences also encode this same CDR3. V usage is TRBV29-1 and J usage is TRBJ1-5; 8 bases are a match to TRBD1. This CDR3 contains 14 residues. Germline CDR1 and CDR2: SQVTM and ANQGSEA. V lost 4 bases and J lost 7; bases outside the gene matches: 9. The CDR3 loop is CSVAAGGAGQPQHF. As DNA, the CDR3 is TGCAGCGTTGCCGCAGGGGGCGCGGGCCAGCCCCAGCATTTT.

The V and J genes are TRBV7-8 and TRBJ1-2; no clear D gene. The V end lost 5 bases, the J end lost 5 bases, and 9 bases lay between the germline ends. The CDR3 has 12 residues. CDR1 is SGHVS and CDR2 is FQNEAQ in the germline V gene. The CDR3 is CASSPRTYGYTF. In DNA form, the CDR3 reads TGTGCCAGCAGCCCCCGGACGTATGGCTACACCTTC.

The rearrangement uses TRBV5-6 and TRBJ2-5; D is unclear. CDR1 SGHDT and CDR2 YYEEEE come from the germline V gene. The CDR3 length is 13 residues. Trimming took off 4 bases at V and 3 bases at J, with 10 bases between the two ends. The CDR3 sequence: CASSRRRKETQYF. For the CDR3, the DNA is TGTGCCAGCAGCCGCCGACGGAAAGAGACCCAGTACTTC.

Of note for this clone: A much larger clone differs from this one at a single base, so this may be a read error. This sample also contains other DNA sequences that code for the same CDR3. V usage is TRBV5-1 and J usage is TRBJ2-3; D may correspond to TRBD1 or TRBD2 (5 bases each). The CDR3 sequence is 14 residues long. Trimming shortened V by 3 bases and J by 2 bases, and 10 bases separated the two germline ends. The germline V gene encodes CDR1 SGHRS and CDR2 YFSETQ. CDR3 protein: CASSYGTLTDTQYF. CDR3 coding DNA: TGCGCCAGCAGCTACGGGACCCTCACAGATACGCAGTATTTT.

The CDR3 bases are TGTGCCAGCAGTGAAGAGGGGAACAATGAGCAGTTCTTC. This sequence encodes CASSEEGNNEQFF. The chain couples TRBV2 to TRBJ2-1; the D gene is possibly TRBD1 (5 bases). Trimming took 1 base from V and 5 from J, leaving 6 bases between them. The germline CDR1 and CDR2 sequences are SNHLY and FYNNEI. This CDR3 is built from 13 residues.

V usage is TRBV28 and J usage is TRBJ2-6; D possibly corresponds to TRBD1 (6 bases). Trimming left V 5 bases short and J 0 bases short, with 14 bases between. Germline CDR1 is MDHEN and CDR2 is SYDVKM. The CDR3 extends over 17 amino acids. The CDR3, as DNA: TGTGCCAGCAGTCAAAGGACAGTCAGCTCTGGGGCCAACGTCCTGACTTTC. Its translation: CASSQRTVSSGANVLTF.

The V and J genes are TRBV29-1 and TRBJ2-1; D gene ambiguous. The CDR3 consists of 13 residues. V was cut by 4 bases and J by 5 bases, with 12 bases left in between. Germline lookup yields CDR1 SQVTM and CDR2 ANQGSEA. The CDR3 coding sequence is TGCAGCGTTGCAAGCTGGAGTAACAATGAGCAGTTCTTC. Residues: CSVASWSNNEQFF.

This clone was seen once. The rearrangement joins TRBV14 to TRBJ2-1; 9 positions agree with TRBD2. This CDR3 comprises 14 residues. The germline gives CDR1 SGHDN, CDR2 FVKESK. J gave up 4 bases and V 5 bases, and 3 bases lay outside the gene matches. The CDR3 nucleotides read TGTGCCAGCAGCTCGCTAGCGGGGTACAATGAGCAGTTCTTC. Translation: CASSSLAGYNEQFF.

The J gene is TRBJ2-1, the V gene TRBV18; TRBD2 is a possible D gene (5 bases). The germline V and J ends were trimmed by 4 bases and 2 bases, with 9 bases remaining between them. Germline CDR1 and CDR2: KGHSH and LQKENI. CDR3 size: 14 residues. CDR3 residues: CASSRPGTYNEQFF. As DNA, the CDR3 is TGTGCCAGCTCACGACCCGGGACCTACAATGAGCAGTTCTTC. The full variable domain, rest sourced from reference TRBV18 and TRBJ2-1, is NAGVMQNPRHLVRRRGQEARLRCSPMKGHSHVYWYRQLPEEGLKFMVYLQKENIIDESGMPKERFSAEFPKEGPSILRIQQVVRGDSAAYFCASSRPGTYNEQFFGPGTRLTVL.

The chain's CDR3 is CASSLVGRNEQFF. The CDR3 region has the DNA TGTGCCAGCAGCTTAGTGGGCCGGAATGAGCAGTTCTTC. V and J are TRBV11-2 and TRBJ2-1; D ambiguous. Deletions cut 1 base from V and 7 bases from J, with 8 bases between. The CDR3 length is 13 residues. Germline V gives CDR1 SGHAT, CDR2 FQNNGV.

As concerns this clone: Other DNA sequences within the sample encode an identical CDR3. The genes are TRBV28 and TRBJ2-1; D is perhaps TRBD1 or TRBD2 (5 bases each). The CDR3 runs to 13 residues. The V end lost 5 bases, the J end lost 5 bases, and 10 bases lay between the germline ends. The V gene's germline CDR1 is MDHEN and CDR2 SYDVKM. CDR3 amino acids: CASSPGGNNEQFF. The CDR3 nucleotides are TGTGCCAGCAGTCCTGGGGGAAACAATGAGCAGTTCTTC.

In its sample, this clone was seen once. The sample has other DNA sequences that encode this CDR3 too. This chain links TRBV19 with TRBJ1-4; D may be TRBD1 (6 bases). Germline CDR1 reads LNHDA; CDR2 reads SQIVND (reference sequence). The CDR3 is made up of 14 amino acids. The V and J ends lost 3 bases and 7 bases respectively, with 12 bases between them. The chain's CDR3 is CASSIRGRSEKLFF. Here the CDR3 DNA reads TGTGCCAGTAGTATCCGGGGGCGGAGTGAAAAACTGTTTTTT.

The chain has TRBV5-4 and TRBJ2-2; 8 positions agree with TRBD1. Germline lookup yields CDR1 SGHNT and CDR2 YYREEE (reference sequence). V lost 7 bases and J lost 4; bases outside the gene matches: 6. The CDR3 length is 14 residues. The chain's CDR3 is CASRQGAVTGELFF. Here the CDR3 DNA reads TGTGCCAGCCGCCAGGGGGCAGTCACCGGGGAGCTGTTTTTT.